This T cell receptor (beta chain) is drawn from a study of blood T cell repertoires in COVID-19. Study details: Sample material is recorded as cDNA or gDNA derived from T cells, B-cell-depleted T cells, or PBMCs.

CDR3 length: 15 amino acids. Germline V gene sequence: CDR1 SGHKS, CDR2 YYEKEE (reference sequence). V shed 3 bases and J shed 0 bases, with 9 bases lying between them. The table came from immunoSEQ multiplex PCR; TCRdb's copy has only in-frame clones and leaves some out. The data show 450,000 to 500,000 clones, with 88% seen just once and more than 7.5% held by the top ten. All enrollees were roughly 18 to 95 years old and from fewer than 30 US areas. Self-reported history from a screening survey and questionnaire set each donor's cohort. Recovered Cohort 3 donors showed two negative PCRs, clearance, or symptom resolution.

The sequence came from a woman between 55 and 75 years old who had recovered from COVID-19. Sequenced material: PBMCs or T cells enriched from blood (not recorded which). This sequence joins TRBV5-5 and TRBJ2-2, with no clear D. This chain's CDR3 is CASSSRLTNTGELFF. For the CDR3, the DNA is TGTGCCAGCAGCTCCCGACTGACGAACACCGGGGAGCTGTTTTTT.